Below, one T cell receptor (beta chain) is given with its context. Its target antigen remains unknown. Base qualities are missing; no much larger clone stands one base away. For the CD8 naive samples, CD45RO-negative cells were positively selected for CCR7, yielding a CD45RA+CCR7+ population from which TemRA cells were excluded. The donors were healthy, HIV-negative adults who had no recently reported acute infections or vaccinations. Only Caucasian adults living in Nashville, Tennessee, USA were represented among the donors. After blood collection by leukapheresis, PBMCs were isolated using Ficoll-Histopaque density gradient centrifugation and then cryopreserved in the vapor phase of liquid nitrogen. Analytical flow cytometry was used to check the purity and quantity of each magnetically sorted T cell population. Genomic DNA was isolated from each sorted fraction and quantified by UV absorbance on a Nanodrop 2000c.

TCR CDR3 regions were amplified from genomic DNA by multiplex PCR using the deep immunoSEQ assay. Extracted genomic DNA from each cell subset was spread evenly across all wells of several immunoSEQ 96-well plates, with each plate serving as a replicate. For sorted subsets, about 0.2 ug genomic DNA, equal to tens of thousands of T cell genomes, was loaded into each replicate PCR. Purified libraries were quantified with a Qubit 3.0 fluorometer, sized on a Bioanalyzer 2100, and re-quantified with the KAPA Library Quantification kit. Each immunoSEQ 96-well plate was sequenced on its own single-read 150-cycle Illumina NextSeq 550 flow cell. The original methods were these. Because the immunoSEQ output included only junctional sequences and no quality scores, the filtering could not be the same as the filtering used for full-length reads. Sequences were annotated with PyIR, a Python wrapper for IgBLAST v1.9, using IMGT germline references to assign V/J genes and CDR3. Reads were filtered out if the reads had weak V/J assignments (E-value above 1e-6), no CDR3, stop codons, out-of-frame junctions, or ambiguous translated residues. V3J clonotypes were defined by identical inferred V gene, J gene, and CDR3 amino acid sequence. The percentage overlap between two repertoires was calculated by dividing the number of shared unique clonotypes by the size of the smaller repertoire. Three approaches were used to assess repertoire richness: RTK rarefaction, the Chao1 estimator, and Recon v2.1 estimates of unobserved clonotypes. Generation probabilities for all TCRbeta clonotypes obtained by the gDNA method from a handful of donors were computed using OLGA. In its TCRdb copy, this immuneACCESS table keeps in-frame sequences only and misses some clones. Where compared with another copy, unresolved V genes explain less than half of these, and the others have no known cause. That table gives V, J and clone size, and the DNA gave D and trimming. For this sample the table gives about 820,000 clones, of which about 91% were detected only once. Together, the top ten hold under 30% of the sample.

The sample comes from a study of shared clonotypes between healthy human individuals (dated by TCRdb to the early 2020s). About the investigation overall: The cohort included three men and a couple of women between 18 and 49 years of age. For each donor, CD4 naive and CD4 memory were each given three plates, CD8 naive was given two plates, and CD8 memory was given one plate. To estimate repertoire size and how much clonotypes are shared between individuals, the study performed deep sequencing of blood TCR repertoires from five healthy adults. To increase sequencing depth and limit assay-specific biases, different laboratories used diverse techniques to prepare libraries and sequence TCR repertoires. Per donor, leukapheresis produced somewhere between about 0.94 and 10 billion PBMCs. What the research found in general, with its limitations: Compared with non-shared clonotypes, the clonotypes found in all four sorted-subset donors had higher generation probabilities. When several donors were compared, the shared fraction of clonotypes was roughly 4.8% for naive CD4, around 4% for naive CD8, more than 2% for memory CD4, and less than 0.45% for memory CD8. Because the study included a small number of donors, the genetic and exposure-history diversity represented was limited. Naive subsets generally had larger estimated clonotype richness than memory subsets. Pairwise subsampling indicated that sequencing depth was expected to affect the degree of clonotype sharing among donors. Even with the large sequencing depth, rarefaction of the sorted-subset datasets indicated that sequencing was incomplete. Sampling was restricted to blood, and TCR repertoires in tissue are likely to differ from TCR repertoires in blood.

The CDR3, cysteine through phenylalanine, is 17 amino acids long. CDR3 DNA only is kept here, 51 bases in frame from base 1. CDR1 and CDR2 are drawn from the germline V gene (reference sequence): MNHEY, SMNVEV. Unmatched junction bases come to 19, with V trimmed by 6 bases and J by 6 bases. Recombination joined TRBV27 with TRBJ1-2; 7 middle bases align to TRBD1. What was sequenced was naive CD8+ T cells sorted from blood. The sample's cell subset or site, from its label and the paper: CD45RA+CCR7+. This TCR was recovered from a man aged 25 to 40 in good health. The CDR3 has the sequence CASSSAQTLTGHDGYTF. The sequence in DNA is TGTGCCAGCAGCTCGGCACAGACTTTGACAGGGCACGATGGCTACACCTTC.